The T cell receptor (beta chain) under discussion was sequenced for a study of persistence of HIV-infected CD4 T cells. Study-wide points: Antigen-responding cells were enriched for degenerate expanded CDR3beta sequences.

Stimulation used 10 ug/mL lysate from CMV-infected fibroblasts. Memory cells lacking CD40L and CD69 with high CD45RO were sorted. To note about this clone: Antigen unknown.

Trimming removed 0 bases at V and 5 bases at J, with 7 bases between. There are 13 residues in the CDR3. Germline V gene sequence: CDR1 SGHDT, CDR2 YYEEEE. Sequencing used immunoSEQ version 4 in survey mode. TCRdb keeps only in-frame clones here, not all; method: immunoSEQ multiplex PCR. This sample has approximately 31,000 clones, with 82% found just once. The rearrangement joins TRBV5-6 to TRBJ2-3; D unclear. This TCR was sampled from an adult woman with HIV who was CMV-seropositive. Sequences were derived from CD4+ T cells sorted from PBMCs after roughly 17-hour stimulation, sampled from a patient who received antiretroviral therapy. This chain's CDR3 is CASSLEHGDTQYF. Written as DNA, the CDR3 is TGTGCCAGCAGCTTGGAACACGGAGATACGCAGTATTTT.